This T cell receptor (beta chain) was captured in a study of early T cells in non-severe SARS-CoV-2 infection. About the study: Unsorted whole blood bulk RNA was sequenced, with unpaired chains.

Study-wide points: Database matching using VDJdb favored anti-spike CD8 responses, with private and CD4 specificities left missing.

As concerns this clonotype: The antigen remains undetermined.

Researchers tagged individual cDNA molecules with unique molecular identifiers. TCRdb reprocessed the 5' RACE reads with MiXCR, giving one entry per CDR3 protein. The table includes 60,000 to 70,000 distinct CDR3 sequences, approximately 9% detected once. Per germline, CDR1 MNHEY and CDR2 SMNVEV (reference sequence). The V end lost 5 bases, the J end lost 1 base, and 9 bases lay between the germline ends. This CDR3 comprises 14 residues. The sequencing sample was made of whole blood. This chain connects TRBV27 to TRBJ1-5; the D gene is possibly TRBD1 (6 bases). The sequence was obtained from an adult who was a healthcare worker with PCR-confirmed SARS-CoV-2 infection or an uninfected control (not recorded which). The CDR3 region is CASSPGQSNQPQHF. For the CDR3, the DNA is TGTGCCAGCAGTCCCGGACAGAGCAATCAGCCCCAGCATTTT.